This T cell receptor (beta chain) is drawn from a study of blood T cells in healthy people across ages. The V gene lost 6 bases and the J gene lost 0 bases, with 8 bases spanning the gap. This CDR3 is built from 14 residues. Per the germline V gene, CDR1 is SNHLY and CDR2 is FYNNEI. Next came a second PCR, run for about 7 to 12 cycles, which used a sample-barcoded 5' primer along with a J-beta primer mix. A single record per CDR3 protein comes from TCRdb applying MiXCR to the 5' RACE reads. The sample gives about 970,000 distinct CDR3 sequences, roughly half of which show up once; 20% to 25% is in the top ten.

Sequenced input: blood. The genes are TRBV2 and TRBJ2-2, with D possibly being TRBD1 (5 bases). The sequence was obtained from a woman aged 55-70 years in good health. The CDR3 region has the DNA TGTGCCAGCAGGGTGGGGCCGAACACCGGGGAGCTGTTTTTT. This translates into CASRVGPNTGELFF.